These 18 T cell receptor beta chains came from one sample sequenced in a study of blood T cell repertoires in COVID-19. TCRdb's copy holds only in-frame clones and misses some; the assay was immunoSEQ multiplex PCR. The repertoire holds 240,000 or so clones, with 60% to 75% as singletons. Specimen: peripheral blood. The source of these receptors is a woman aged 80 or over with acute or convalescent COVID-19.

The V call is TRBV5-6, the J call TRBJ2-1; tentative D call: TRBD1 (6 bases). Trimming pared 10 bases from V and 0 bases from J, leaving 11 bases between. The germline V gene encodes CDR1 SGHDT and CDR2 YYEEEE. This CDR3 region has 13 residues. CDR3 DNA: TGTGCCTCCCGGGACATCTCCTACAATGAGCAGTTCTTC. Residues: CASRDISYNEQFF.

The chain joins TRBV3-1 (or the pseudogene TRBV3-2) to TRBJ2-5; TRBD2 matches at 9 bases. The ends lost 0 bases at V and 7 bases at J; junction bases unmatched: 6. The CDR3 covers 15 residues. Germline CDR1 and CDR2: LGHDT and YNNKEL (reference sequence). CDR3 amino acids: CASSQDLREGGTQYF. CDR3 bases: TGTGCCAGCAGCCAAGATTTGCGGGAGGGCGGGACCCAGTACTTC.

The V and J genes are TRBV9 and TRBJ2-5; D is perhaps TRBD1 (6 bases). Germline V gene sequence: CDR1 SGDLS, CDR2 YYNGEE. Deletions cut 1 base from V and 7 bases from J, with 14 bases between. The CDR3 consists of 14 residues. CDR3 region: CASSVSQGSRTQYF. CDR3 nucleotide sequence: TGTGCCAGCAGCGTAAGCCAGGGGTCACGGACCCAGTACTTC.

The DNA of the CDR3 is TGCAGTGCTAGTCGGCAGGAGGCTGGAGCTTTCTTT. Amino acids: CSASRQEAGAFF. This rearrangement joins TRBV20-1 to TRBJ1-1; D is unclear. In germline, CDR1 is DFQATT, CDR2 SNEGSKA (reference sequence). V lost 3 bases and J 10 bases, leaving 15 bases between the germline ends. The CDR3 contains 12 residues.

The chain's CDR3 is CAAKRTGGHSPLHF. The CDR3 nucleotides are TGTGCCGCCAAAAGGACAGGTGGACATTCACCCCTCCACTTT. V is TRBV6-5 and J is TRBJ1-6, with TRBD1 matching over 7 bases. Trimming took 11 bases from V and 8 from J; bases not matched to a gene: 12. The CDR3 totals 14 residues. CDR1 MNHEY and CDR2 SVGAGI come from the germline V gene.

The rearrangement links TRBV14 to TRBJ1-4, with D unclear. This CDR3 is 13 amino acids long. The germline V and J ends were trimmed by 8 bases and 5 bases, with 12 bases remaining between them. Germline CDR1 and CDR2: SGHDN and FVKESK. CDR3 in DNA: TGTGCCAGCGTACCCGAGGTAAATGAAAAACTGTTTTTT. This encodes CASVPEVNEKLFF.

The table lists this clone with a few counts. The rearrangement uses TRBV6-6 and TRBJ2-7, with 9 bases identical to TRBD2. The junction had 26 bases not matched to a gene; V was cut back by 5 bases and J by 9 bases. CDR3 length: 19 residues. Germline V gene lookup returns CDR1 MNHNY and CDR2 SVGAGI (reference sequence). CDR3 residues: CASSQMGLALGDRGVGQYF. Here the CDR3 DNA reads TGTGCCAGCAGTCAAATGGGACTAGCTTTGGGAGACAGAGGGGTTGGGCAGTACTTC.

The chain couples TRBV19 to TRBJ2-1, with 12 bases lining up with TRBD1. The J segment lost 4 bases and the V segment lost 6 bases, leaving 10 bases of the junction unmatched. Per the germline V gene, CDR1 is LNHDA and CDR2 is SQIVND (reference sequence). The CDR3 spans 17 residues. CDR3 DNA sequence: TGTGCCAGTAGCCCAAATCCGGGACAGGGGGCGTACAATGAGCAGTTCTTC. This translates into CASSPNPGQGAYNEQFF.

The chain recombines TRBV10-2 with TRBJ1-1; 7 bases map to TRBD1. Germline-derived CDR1 and CDR2 are WSHSY and SAAADI. This CDR3 has 15 residues. The V segment lost 8 bases and the J segment 1 base; nucleotides outside the gene matches: 10. The CDR3 nucleotides read TGCGCCAGCTCATCCCACGGGACAGCGAACACTGAAGCTTTCTTT. Its protein product is CASSSHGTANTEAFF.

This sequence joins TRBV5-4 and TRBJ1-4; the match to TRBD1 covers 8 bases. V dropped 4 bases and J dropped 8; count of bases not matched to a gene: 7. The length of the CDR3 is 14 residues. CDR1 is SGHNT, CDR2 YYREEE, per germline (reference sequence). The CDR3 spells CASSLGQGQEKLFF. The CDR3 region has the DNA TGTGCCAGCAGCCTTGGACAGGGTCAAGAAAAACTGTTTTTT.

The gene calls are TRBV19 and TRBJ2-7; TRBD1 matches 11 bases. Losses at the gene ends were 0 bases for V and 8 bases for J; bases not matched to a gene: 6. The CDR3 totals 15 residues. In germline, CDR1 is LNHDA, CDR2 SQIVND (reference sequence). This chain's CDR3 is CASSIDSGQGAKQYF. Written as DNA, the CDR3 is TGTGCCAGTAGTATAGATTCCGGACAGGGGGCAAAGCAGTACTTC. The variable domain in full, with the rest retrieved from reference TRBV19 and TRBJ2-7, is DGGITQSPKYLFRKEGQNVTLSCEQNLNHDAMYWYRQDPGQGLRLIYYSQIVNDFQKGDIAEGYSVSREKKESFPLTVTSAQKNPTAFYLCASSIDSGQGAKQYFGPGTRLTVT.

The chain couples TRBV18 to TRBJ2-5; tentative D call: TRBD2 (6 bases). V was clipped by 6 bases and J by 4 bases, with 15 bases between them. CDR3 size: 14 residues. CDR1 is KGHSH and CDR2 is LQKENI in the germline V gene. CDR3 in DNA: TGTGCCAGCTCCCTCGTACGGGAGAGAGAGACCCAGTACTTC. Translated, it gives CASSLVRERETQYF.

The chain uses TRBV7-9 and TRBJ1-2, with D possibly being TRBD1 (5 bases). This CDR3 spans 15 amino acids. With 0 bases removed from V and 4 bases from J, the gap between germline ends came to 12 bases. Germline V CDR1 and CDR2: SEHNR, FQNEAQ (reference sequence). CDR3 in DNA: TGTGCCAGCAGCTTAGCAGGGGCCGGGGGCTATGGCTACACCTTC. Its translation: CASSLAGAGGYGYTF.

The V call is TRBV18, the J call TRBJ2-3; D possibly corresponds to TRBD1 (5 bases). V was trimmed by 0 bases and J by 3 bases, leaving 7 bases between them. This CDR3 contains 14 residues. The germline CDR1 and CDR2 sequences are KGHSH and LQKENI. For the CDR3, the DNA is TGTGCCAGCTCACCACCGGGGCTGACAGATACGCAGTATTTT. It translates to CASSPPGLTDTQYF.

This clone was counted between two and nine times. This sequence joins TRBV27 and TRBJ1-2; no clear D gene. The V end lost 3 bases, the J end lost 7 bases, and 12 bases lay between the germline ends. The CDR3 has 13 residues. Germline V CDR1 and CDR2: MNHEY, SMNVEV (reference sequence). CDR3 nucleotides: TGTGCCAGCAGTTTCCAGGACCGGGGTGGCTACACCTTC. Translated, it gives CASSFQDRGGYTF.

V and J are TRBV24-1 and TRBJ1-2; TRBD1 agrees at 7 bases. Trimming cost V 4 bases and J 6 bases; bases outside gene matches: 4. Germline CDR1 reads KGHDR; CDR2 reads SFDVKD. The CDR3 is 13 residues long. CDR3 amino acids: CATSDRTGDGYTF. CDR3 nucleotide sequence: TGTGCCACCAGTGACAGGACAGGAGATGGCTACACCTTC.

A single count supports this clone. This sequence joins TRBV24-1 and TRBJ2-1, with a tentative D call TRBD2 (5 bases). Trimming pared 1 base from V and 5 bases from J, leaving 11 bases between. Germline CDR1 is KGHDR and CDR2 is SFDVKD. The CDR3 totals 15 residues. In DNA, the CDR3 is TGTGCCACCAGTGATTTAGCCGGACTTCACAATGAGCAGTTCTTC. It is translated as CATSDLAGLHNEQFF.

CDR3 sequence (DNA): TGTGCCAGCAGCCGTGGGACAGGGGGAAATCAGCCCCAGCATTTT. Protein product: CASSRGTGGNQPQHF. The chain combines TRBV6-5 with TRBJ1-5; 11 nucleotides line up with TRBD1. The CDR3 consists of 15 residues. Germline V CDR1 and CDR2: MNHEY, SVGAGI. V trimming: 6 bases; J trimming: 4 bases; junction bases outside the gene matches: 5.